The present entry profiles one T cell receptor beta chain with its context. Its cognate antigen has yet to be identified. No base quality information exists; no much larger clone differs at one position. The data were obtained in a study of cytomegalovirus exposure and HLA in healthy donors (dated by TCRdb to about 2017). Describing the broader study: According to an earlier analysis of several hundred of the donors, some 180 million T cells yielded roughly 110 million unique TCR beta sequences and about 280 Gb of sequence data. An early release that covered some 640 HLA-typed donors contained about 290 gigabases of sequencing data and tens of millions of unique TCR sequences. The genetic ancestry cluster associated with self-reported Caucasian donors included 81% of the 398 genotyped donors. The study aimed to test whether cataloging public T cell receptors could reveal signatures of past pathogen exposure. The study profiled the T cell repertoires of about 640 subjects by immunosequencing and related them to cytomegalovirus serostatus. Besides the first cohort of more than 650 subjects, a separate validation cohort made up of about 120 different subjects was used. To predict cytomegalovirus infection status, the study combined high-throughput TCR immunosequencing, statistical association of individual TCRs with disease status, and machine learning. To study patterns of TCR occurrence, a later analysis re-analyzed previously published TCR beta repertoires from hundreds of donors and added high-resolution HLA genotyping. Rather than drawing on any new phenotypic data, the later analysis identified candidate immune exposures from TCR beta sequences and the way those sequences occurred across donors. To decide whether each TCR beta V gene segment behaved as functional or pseudogenic, an earlier analysis of approximately 590 of the donors relied on high-throughput TCR beta sequencing. Donor age, sex, ethnicity and CMV serostatus were collected together with the repertoire data. A later genetic analysis used genome-wide SNP genotypes for about three fifths of the 666 donors, treating that subset as a discovery cohort. All discovery cohort repertoires had been generated using a single sequencing platform. HLA typing included class I and class II loci at four-digit resolution. The number of typed donors differed by locus: roughly 629-640 for A, B, C, DRB1 and DQB1; some 500 for DQA1; some 610 for DPA1; and around 450 for DPB1. Several DR-DQ haplotypes were handled as single units for association and clustering because linkage in the cohort was strong. Across around 400 genotyped donors of the cohort, an average of about 250,000 unique TCR beta nucleotide sequences per donor were sequenced, and roughly 20% of those sequences were non-productive. Summary of the overall study and its limitations: At a false discovery rate of 0.05, a later analysis linked roughly 17,000 TCR beta sequences to specific HLA alleles. This cohort had only TCR beta chains sequenced, and the lack of alpha or paired-chain data limited which features could be detected. CMV serostatus was the only immune exposure information available for the cohort. The classifier was reported to diagnose cytomegalovirus status with high specificity and sensitivity in both the original and validation cohorts. Linkage disequilibrium might explain the correlated functional status among segregating V segments, but an unknown experimental factor could not be ruled out. Because counts were too low, about 18 rarely observed V segments, including chromosome 9 orphons, were excluded from the earlier analysis of several hundred of the donors. A later analysis found that HLA-associated TCR beta chains were more clonally expanded and had lower generation probabilities than equally common non-associated chains. An association between a missense DCLRE1C variant and V-gene and J-gene trimming of TCR beta chains was found in a later genetic analysis and replicated in an independent cohort. A further reported finding was that TCR beta sequences accurately predicted the HLA-A and HLA-B alleles for most subjects in the first cohort. A later analysis found that TCR association rates varied across HLA loci, with DRB1 alleles showing the most associated TCRs and HLA-C alleles the fewest. Sequencing depth was assumed to be roughly uniform across donors in the presence/absence analyses, though that assumption may not hold. A cluster of highly shared sequence variants was judged likely to represent a technical artifact of the sequencing pipeline. In a later analysis, several top co-occurrence clusters were reported to appear linked to parvovirus B19, influenza, CMV and Epstein-Barr virus. Most CMV-associated TCR beta chains appeared to be HLA-restricted in a later analysis, and the HLA associations seemed to be driven largely by CMV exposure. In vitro tests confirmed that a few of the cytomegalovirus-associated TCR beta chains recognize cytomegalovirus antigens. When HLA alleles, especially DR and DQ, strongly co-occurred, attributing TCR associations to individual alleles was difficult. The authors suggested that the approach could potentially be extended to other disease states and immunological phenotypes. According to a later genetic analysis, donors in an Asian-associated ancestry cluster had fewer N-insertions in productive TCRs than the approximately 690-donor mean. In an earlier analysis of some 540 of the donors, most TCR beta V segments appeared in productive rearrangements about 87% or about 30% of the time, broadly matching IMGT annotations. HLA typing was unavailable for some donors at each locus, so association tests used only the typed subset. The 87-base-pair reads could not distinguish some IMGT-functional V segments, including TRBV6-2 and TRBV6-3, so those segments were excluded. Across donors, most TCR sequences were observed very rarely, whereas some public TCRs were present in many individuals. A total of 150 to 200 TCR beta chains were listed by the study as associated with cytomegalovirus.

The cohort comprised more than 550 healthy bone marrow donors. Cohort members were all nominally healthy when sampled, although unrecorded immune exposures were likely present. The donor tested CMV seronegative, placing the donor among the 352 seronegative members of the cohort. Every donor gave a peripheral blood sample, and the peripheral blood mononuclear cells from that sample were used for TCR beta sequencing. The Qiagen DNeasy Blood Extraction Kit was used to extract genomic DNA from the blood cell samples. From the cysteine through the phenylalanine, the CDR3 covers 12 amino acids. Here the CDR3 DNA is all that survives: 36 bases in frame from base 1. V and J lose 5 bases and 2 bases, and a span of 9 bases separates them. CDR1 GTSNPN and CDR2 SVGIG are derived from the germline V gene (reference sequence). Library generation was performed with the immunoSEQ multiplex PCR assay. The multiplex PCR relied on a mix of 60 forward primers for TCR Vbeta segments and 13 reverse primers for TCR Jbeta segments. The CDR3 region of rearranged TCR beta genes was amplified from genomic DNA by a multiplex PCR assay. On the Illumina HiSeq System, the amplified TCR beta libraries were sequenced as 87-base-pair reads. The authors' analysis ran thus. Across the 670 or so repertoires, a later analysis counted tens of millions of unique TCR beta chains, around 10 million of which were shared by at least two donors. Raw reads were error-corrected and collapsed into unique sequences by a nearest-neighbor algorithm in which closely related sequences were merged to remove PCR and sequencing errors. V, D and J gene segments were assigned by aligning CDR3 sequences to IMGT reference sequences. For a sequence to be retained, a match of at least six nucleotides was required to both a V gene segment and a J gene segment. Rearrangements were called productive when the CDR3 lacked stop codons and stayed in frame with V and J; all others were non-productive. Following IMGT convention, CDR3 was defined as the stretch from the second conserved V-encoded cysteine up to the conserved J-encoded phenylalanine. The earlier analysis of 450 to 750 of the donors excluded any sequence lacking an unambiguous match to a single V gene segment. An earlier analysis of a few hundred of the donors classified V segments as functional when productive rearrangements were above 56.7% and as segregating when the standard deviation between donors was above 5%. To diagnose cytomegalovirus status from the catalog of TCR beta chain sequences, a statistical classification framework was built. In a later analysis, V and J genes were assigned by comparing TCR nucleotide sequences against IMGT/GENE-DB human TR gene sequences. A later analysis assigned CDR3 sequences and most-parsimonious VDJ recombination scenarios with the TCRdist pipeline. In a later analysis, every TCR beta chain was defined by the combination of its CDR3 amino acid sequence and its V-gene family, and reads without a unique V-gene family were dropped. In a later analysis, 550 to 650 highly shared, low-generation-probability nucleotide sequences were removed to address suspected cross-contamination and a sequencing artifact. In a later analysis, a clonal expansion index was calculated for each public chain from normalized within-repertoire ranks of inferred template counts. Generation probabilities in a later analysis came from a VDJ recombination model fitted to out-of-frame rearrangements, and those results were checked against IGoR. A later analysis scored TCR-TCR, TCR-HLA and TCR-CMV co-occurrence with hypergeometric tests, applying a repertoire-size bias correction to TCR pairs. To estimate false discovery rates, a later analysis permuted the HLA or CMV assignments 20 times. In a later analysis, co-occurring TCRs were grouped using DBSCAN, and TCRdist sequence similarity was added for clustering within HLA-allele-positive subsets. Repertoires with fewer than 30,000 or more than 120,000 public chains, plus five repertoires with anomalous nucleotide sharing, were excluded from co-occurrence clustering. The table was pulled from immuneACCESS by TCRdb, which kept in-frame rearrangements only. Such tables lose some clones; where checked, under half of the loss comes from unresolved V genes, and the rest has no known cause. V, J and clone size are taken as reported in that table, and D and trimming were inferred from the DNA itself. The sample profile shows fewer than 200,000 clones; 76% of them were found once. The ten largest make up less than 0.9% of the sample.

Source material: PBMCs. The chain couples TRBV30 to TRBJ1-1, with the D gene not clear enough to name. This TCR was recovered from a female donor in good health and CMV-seronegative. The nucleotide sequence is given as TGTGCCTGGGACCACAGCAACACTGAAGCTTTCTTT. The resulting protein is CAWDHSNTEAFF.